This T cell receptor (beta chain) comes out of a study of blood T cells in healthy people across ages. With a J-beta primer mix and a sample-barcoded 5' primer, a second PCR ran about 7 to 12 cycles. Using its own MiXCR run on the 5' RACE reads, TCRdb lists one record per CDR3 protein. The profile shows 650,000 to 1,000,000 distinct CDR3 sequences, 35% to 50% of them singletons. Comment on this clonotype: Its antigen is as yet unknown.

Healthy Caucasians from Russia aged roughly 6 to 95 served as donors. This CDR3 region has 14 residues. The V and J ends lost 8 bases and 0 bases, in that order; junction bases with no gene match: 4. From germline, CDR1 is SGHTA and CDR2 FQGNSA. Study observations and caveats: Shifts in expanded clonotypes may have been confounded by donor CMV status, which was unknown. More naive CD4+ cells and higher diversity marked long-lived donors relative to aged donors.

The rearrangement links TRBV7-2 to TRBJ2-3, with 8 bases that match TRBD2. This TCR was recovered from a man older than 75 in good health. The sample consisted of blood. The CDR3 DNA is TGTGCCAGCTCAGGGACTAGTAGCACAGATACGCAGTATTTT. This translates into CASSGTSSTDTQYF.